This T cell receptor (beta chain) emerged from a study of cytomegalovirus exposure and HLA in healthy donors. Across the whole study: From HLA-typed donors, an early data release held about 85 million unique TCRs. Study results and caveats: On later analysis, the bulk of CMV-associated TCR beta chains appeared to be HLA-restricted. A further, later analysis showed that HLA-associated TCR beta chains (compared with equally common others) were more clonally expanded. As was reported, the HLA-A and HLA-B alleles of most subjects were accurately predicted from TCR beta sequences.

This clone was counted a few times. Antigen unknown. The PCR made use of 60 Vbeta and 13 Jbeta primers. Measured with immunoSEQ multiplex PCR; TCRdb has only the in-frame clones, and not every one. In the table there are some 160,000 clones, over 60% of which are singletons. Per the germline V gene, CDR1 is MNHEY and CDR2 is SVGAGI. V lost 0 bases and J lost 4, with 12 bases in between. This CDR3 has 15 amino acids. The chain recombines TRBV6-5 with TRBJ1-2, with a possible D match to TRBD1 (5 bases). The sequence came from a middle-aged woman in good health and CMV-seronegative. Sequenced: PBMCs. CDR3 nucleotide sequence: TGTGCCAGCAGTTACTCGGGGGGGAATAGCTATGGCTACACCTTC. This translates into CASSYSGGNSYGYTF.